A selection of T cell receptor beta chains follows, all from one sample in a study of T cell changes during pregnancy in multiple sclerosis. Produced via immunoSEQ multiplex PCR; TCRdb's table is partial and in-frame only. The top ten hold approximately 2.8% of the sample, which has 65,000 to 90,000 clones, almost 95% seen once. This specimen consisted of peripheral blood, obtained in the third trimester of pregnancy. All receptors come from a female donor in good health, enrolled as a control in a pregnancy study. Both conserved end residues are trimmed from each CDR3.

AISSGTTSYEQY | TRBJ2-7 | TRBV10-3
ASSQRRGYNSPLH | TRBJ1-6 | TRBV14
ASSPSQGGDTQY | TRBJ2-3 | TRBV4-3
AIRVGQGAVDTQY | TRBJ2-3 | TRBV10-3
ASSPVGQGAHRSNQPQH | TRBJ1-5 | TRBV14
ASSYEPNTEAF | TRBJ1-1 | TRBV6-5
ASSLGASGGLNTGELF | TRBJ2-2 | TRBV5-1
ASKGRPDEKLF | TRBJ1-4 | TRBV28
ASSQGRGSTDTQY | TRBJ2-3 | TRBV4-3
ASSLGRNTEAF | TRBJ1-1 | TRBV5-1
SASGWPEAF | TRBJ1-1 | TRBV20-1
ASSFSTGGSSGNTIY | TRBJ1-3 | TRBV19
ASSPGQGSGTQY | TRBJ2-3 | TRBV7-6
ASSLQGSSYEQY | TRBJ2-7 | TRBV7-2